What follows are 20 T cell receptor beta chains derived from one specimen sequenced in a study of read filtering for tumor transcriptome and immune sequencing. This library used roughly 400 ng RNA and molecular barcoded adaptors spanning alpha/delta and beta/gamma chains. TCRdb independently ran MiXCR on the reads; one entry per CDR3 protein. The sample records around 65,000 distinct CDR3 sequences, around 18% being singletons. The sequencing sample was made of a population of CD138-negative cells sorted from bone marrow. These receptors were obtained from a donor at least 40 years old with multiple myeloma.

This clonotype was counted ten times or more. The chain combines TRBV11-2 with TRBJ2-6; D gene ambiguous. The length of the CDR3 is 17 residues. V lost 0 bases, J lost 0 bases, and 9 bases lay in between. Germline-derived CDR1 and CDR2 are SGHAT and FQNNGV. The CDR3: CASSLDQGYSGANVLTF. The CDR3 DNA sequence: TGTGCCAGCAGCTTAGATCAAGGCTACTCTGGGGCCAACGTCCTGACTTTC.

The chain couples TRBV6-2 or TRBV6-3 to TRBJ2-3, with TRBD2 matching over 12 bases. This CDR3 comprises 15 residues. CDR1 is MNHEY, CDR2 SVGEGT, per germline. V dropped 6 bases and J dropped 2; count of bases not matched to a gene: 3. CDR3 nucleotide sequence: TGTGCCAGCAGGAGACTAGCGGGGGACACAGATACGCAGTATTTT. It specifies CASRRLAGDTDTQYF.

This clonotype was seen ten or more times. The rearrangement joins TRBV6-6 to TRBJ2-7, with TRBD2 identical over 15 bases. V lost 5 bases to trimming and J lost 2 bases; unmatched junction nucleotides: 16. The CDR3 has 20 residues. Per the germline V gene, CDR1 is MNHNY and CDR2 is SVGAGI (reference sequence). The CDR3 DNA is TGTGCCAGCAGTCGTTATCCCGGACTAGCGGGAGGGGCACGAGCCTACGAGCAGTACTTC. Translating it yields CASSRYPGLAGGARAYEQYF.

This clonotype has at least ten counts. The chain couples TRBV10-3 to TRBJ2-1; TRBD2 agrees at 7 bases. The CDR3 sequence is 15 residues long. Germline lookup yields CDR1 ENHRY and CDR2 SYGVKD. V trimming: 8 bases; J trimming: 0 bases; junction bases outside the gene matches: 7. The chain's CDR3 is CAIRERDSSYNEQFF. As DNA, the CDR3 is TGTGCCATCCGCGAGCGGGATAGCTCCTACAATGAGCAGTTCTTC.

This clonotype has ten or more counts. The J gene is TRBJ2-7, the V gene TRBV7-9; 7 bases line up with TRBD1. Germline V lookup: CDR1 SEHNR, CDR2 FQNEAQ (reference sequence). The CDR3 sequence is 14 residues long. Trimming took 3 bases from V and 6 from J; bases not matched to a gene: 8. CDR3 loop: CASSLGQTSPEQYF. DNA of the CDR3: TGTGCCAGCAGCTTGGGACAGACATCGCCCGAGCAGTACTTC.

The chain combines TRBV20-1 with TRBJ2-5, with TRBD2 matching 11 bases. The CDR3 length is 13 residues. Germline CDR1 is DFQATT and CDR2 is SNEGSKA (reference sequence). Unmatched junction bases numbered 5, after V lost 6 bases and J lost 5 bases. CDR3 loop: CSAAGTSGETQYF. The DNA of the CDR3 is TGCAGTGCGGCCGGGACTAGCGGTGAGACCCAGTACTTC.

The V gene is TRBV5-1, the J gene TRBJ2-3; weak D call: TRBD2 (6 bases). V gave up 4 bases and J gave up 8 bases, with 23 bases separating them. CDR3 size: 16 residues. Per the germline V gene, CDR1 is SGHRS and CDR2 is YFSETQ. Here the CDR3 reads CASSVPLEGGTSTQYF. In nucleotides, the CDR3 is TGCGCCAGCAGCGTACCATTAGAGGGAGGTACCAGTACGCAGTATTTT.

This clonotype was detected a few times. The V and J genes are TRBV10-3 and TRBJ1-3, with 10 positions matching TRBD1. Looked up from germline, CDR1 is ENHRY and CDR2 is SYGVKD. CDR3 length: 13 residues. Unmatched junction bases numbered 2, after V lost 9 bases and J lost 3 bases. CDR3 DNA sequence: TGTGCCATGGGACAGGGGTATGGAAACACCATATATTTT. It codes for CAMGQGYGNTIYF.

This clonotype was counted many times. This chain joins TRBV20-1 and TRBJ2-7; TRBD2 might be the D (5 bases). Germline values: CDR1 DFQATT, CDR2 SNEGSKA (reference sequence). Deletions cut 2 bases from V and 4 bases from J, with 12 bases between. The CDR3 runs to 13 residues. CDR3 in amino acids: CSARYTRSYEQYF. The CDR3 DNA is TGCAGTGCTAGATATACTAGGAGTTACGAGCAGTACTTC.

This clonotype was counted a few times. This chain uses TRBV11-2 with TRBJ2-3, with 11 bases lining up with TRBD2. Germline assignment: CDR1 SGHAT and CDR2 FQNNGV. The CDR3 is 15 amino acids. V lost 6 bases to trimming and J lost 6 bases; unmatched junction nucleotides: 8. CDR3 sequence (DNA): TGTGCCAGCAGTTTTACCGGGACTAGCGGCGATACGCAGTATTTT. It codes for CASSFTGTSGDTQYF.

This clonotype was seen a handful of times. Written as DNA, the CDR3 is TGCGCCAGCAGCTTGGGAGGGGAGCGCAATCAGCCCCAGCATTTT. Amino acids: CASSLGGERNQPQHF. The chain combines TRBV5-1 with TRBJ1-5; possible D gene TRBD1, 5 bases. V was clipped by 0 bases and J by 2 bases, with 9 bases between them. The germline gives CDR1 SGHRS, CDR2 YFSETQ. The CDR3 has 15 amino acids.

Ten or more counts support this clonotype. This chain joins TRBV7-2 and TRBJ2-1, with 8 bases lining up with TRBD2. CDR3 length equals 16 residues. Germline V gene sequence: CDR1 SGHTA, CDR2 FQGNSA. With 5 bases clipped from V and 6 bases from J, the junction kept 12 bases outside the gene matches. The CDR3 nucleotides are TGTGCCAGCAGCCGAGGAACTAGCGGATTCTTCAATGAGCAGTTCTTC. As protein: CASSRGTSGFFNEQFF.

This clonotype was recorded many times. The gene calls are TRBV9 and TRBJ1-2; TRBD1 matches at 7 bases. Looked up from germline, CDR1 is SGDLS and CDR2 is YYNGEE. Trimming took 4 bases from V and 0 from J; bases not matched to a gene: 12. The CDR3 has 17 amino acids. Here the CDR3 reads CASSPLGGGTANYGYTF. In DNA, the CDR3 is TGTGCCAGCAGCCCTCTAGGGGGAGGGACAGCTAACTATGGCTACACCTTC. The complete variable domain, with remaining parts taken from reference TRBV9 and TRBJ1-2, reads DSGVTQTPKHLITATGQRVTLRCSPRSGDLSVYWYQQSLDQGLQFLIQYYNGEERAKGNILERFSAQQFPDLHSELNLSSLELGDSALYFCASSPLGGGTANYGYTFGSGTRLTVV.

This clonotype was detected ten times or more. V and J are TRBV3-1 and TRBJ2-5; a possible D gene is TRBD1 (6 bases). Trimming left V 1 base short and J 0 bases short, with 12 bases between. Germline CDR1 is LGHDT and CDR2 is YNNKEL (reference sequence). This CDR3 spans 16 amino acids. Here the CDR3 DNA reads TGTGCCAGCAGCCAAGGGGGACATTTGTACCAAGAGACCCAGTACTTC. It specifies CASSQGGHLYQETQYF.

This clonotype was counted at least ten times. J is TRBJ2-4 and V is TRBV5-1; D might be TRBD1 (5 bases). The CDR3 contains 15 residues. From germline, CDR1 is SGHRS and CDR2 YFSETQ. Trimming pared 0 bases from V and 5 bases from J, leaving 12 bases between. CDR3 in amino acids: CASSLEGRVENIQYF. The CDR3 DNA reads TGCGCCAGCAGCTTGGAAGGCAGGGTCGAAAACATTCAGTACTTC.

This clonotype was seen many times. V is TRBV6-5 and J is TRBJ2-6; D might be TRBD1 (5 bases). There are 15 residues in the CDR3. Per the germline V gene, CDR1 is MNHEY and CDR2 is SVGAGI. V lost 2 bases and J lost 2, with 7 bases in between. CDR3 protein: CASSYEGAGANVLTF. The CDR3 DNA reads TGTGCCAGCAGTTACGAAGGGGCTGGGGCCAACGTCCTGACTTTC.

This clonotype was detected ten times or more. CDR3: CASSVAGVQETQYF. CDR3 nucleotide sequence: TGTGCCAGCAGCGTAGCAGGGGTCCAAGAGACCCAGTACTTC. The chain employs TRBV9 and TRBJ2-5, with D maybe TRBD1 (6 bases). The CDR3 length is 14 residues. The germline V gene encodes CDR1 SGDLS and CDR2 YYNGEE. V was shortened by 0 bases and J by 1 base, with 7 bases between the two germline ends.

This clonotype was found many times. The rearrangement links TRBV20-1 to TRBJ2-1; 8 bases are a match to TRBD2. The CDR3 contains 14 residues. With 6 bases clipped from V and 6 bases from J, the junction kept 10 bases outside the gene matches. CDR1 is DFQATT, CDR2 SNEGSKA, per germline (reference sequence). The CDR3 is CSAEGAGGFNEQFF. In DNA form, the CDR3 reads TGCAGTGCCGAAGGGGCGGGGGGATTCAATGAGCAGTTCTTC.

This clonotype was detected a few times. The CDR3 region is CAWSVGYGYTF. CDR3 in DNA: TGTGCCTGGTCCGTGGGCTATGGCTACACCTTC. The chain has TRBV30 and TRBJ1-2; no reliable D call. The CDR3 has 11 residues. Trimming left V 5 bases short and J 4 bases short, with 8 bases between. Germline CDR1 GTSNPN, CDR2 SVGIG (reference sequence). Complete variable domain (other parts from reference TRBV30 and TRBJ1-2): SQTIHQWPATLVQPVGSPLSLECTVEGTSNPNLYWYRQAAGRGLQLLFYSVGIGQISSEVPQNLSASRPQDRQFILSSKKLLLSDSGFYLCAWSVGYGYTFGSGTRLTVV.

In its sample, this clonotype was seen many times. V usage is TRBV12-3 or TRBV12-4 and J usage is TRBJ1-1; 8 nucleotides agree with TRBD1. This CDR3 is 13 amino acids long. V dropped 5 bases and J dropped 5; count of bases not matched to a gene: 4. The CDR3 region is CASSRTGWTEAFF. The CDR3 nucleotides are TGTGCCAGCAGTCGGACAGGGTGGACTGAAGCTTTCTTT.